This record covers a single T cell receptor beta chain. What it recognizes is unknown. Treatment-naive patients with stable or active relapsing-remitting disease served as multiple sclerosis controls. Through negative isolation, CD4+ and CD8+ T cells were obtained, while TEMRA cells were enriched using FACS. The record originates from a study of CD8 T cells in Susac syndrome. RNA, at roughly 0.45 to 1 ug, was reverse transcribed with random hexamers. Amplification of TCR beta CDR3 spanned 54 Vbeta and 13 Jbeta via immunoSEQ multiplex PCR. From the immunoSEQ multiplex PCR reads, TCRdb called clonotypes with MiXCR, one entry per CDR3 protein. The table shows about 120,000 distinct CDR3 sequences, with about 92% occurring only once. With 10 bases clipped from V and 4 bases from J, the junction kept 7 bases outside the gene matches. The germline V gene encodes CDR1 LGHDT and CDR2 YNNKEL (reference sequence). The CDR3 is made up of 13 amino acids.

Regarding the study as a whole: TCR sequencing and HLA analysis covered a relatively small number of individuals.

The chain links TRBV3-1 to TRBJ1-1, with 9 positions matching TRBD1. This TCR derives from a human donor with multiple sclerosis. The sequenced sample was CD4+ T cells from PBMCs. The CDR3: CATTQGAGTEAFF. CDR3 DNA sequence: TGTGCCACCACACAGGGGGCTGGCACTGAAGCTTTCTTT.